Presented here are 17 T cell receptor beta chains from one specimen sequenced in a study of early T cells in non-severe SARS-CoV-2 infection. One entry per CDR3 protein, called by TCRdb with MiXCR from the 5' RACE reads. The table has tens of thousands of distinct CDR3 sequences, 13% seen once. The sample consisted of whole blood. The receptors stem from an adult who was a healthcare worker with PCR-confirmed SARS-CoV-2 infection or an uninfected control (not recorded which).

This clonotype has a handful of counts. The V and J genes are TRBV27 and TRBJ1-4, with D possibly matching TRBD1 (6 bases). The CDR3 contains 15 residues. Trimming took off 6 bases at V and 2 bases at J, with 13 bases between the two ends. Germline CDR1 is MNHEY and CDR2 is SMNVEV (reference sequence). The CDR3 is CASSPGTLTNEKLFF. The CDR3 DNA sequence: TGTGCCAGCAGCCCTGGGACACTTACTAATGAAAAACTGTTTTTT.

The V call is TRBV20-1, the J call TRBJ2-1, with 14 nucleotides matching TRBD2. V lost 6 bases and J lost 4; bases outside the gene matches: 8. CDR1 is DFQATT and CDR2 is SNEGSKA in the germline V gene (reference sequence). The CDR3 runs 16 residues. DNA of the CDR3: TGCAGTGCGATGGGACTAGCGGGAGCCTTATACAATGAGCAGTTCTTC. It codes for CSAMGLAGALYNEQFF.

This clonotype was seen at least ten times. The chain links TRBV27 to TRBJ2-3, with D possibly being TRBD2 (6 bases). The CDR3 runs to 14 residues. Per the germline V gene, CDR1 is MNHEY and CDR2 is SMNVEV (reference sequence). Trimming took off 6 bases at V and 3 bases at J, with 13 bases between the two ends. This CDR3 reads CASRRDPRTDTQYF. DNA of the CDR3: TGTGCCAGCAGGCGGGACCCACGGACAGATACGCAGTATTTT.

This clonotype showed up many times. The CDR3 loop reads CSARVGDETQYF. In DNA form, the CDR3 reads TGCAGTGCTAGAGTAGGGGACGAGACCCAGTACTTC. The V gene is TRBV20-1, the J gene TRBJ2-5, with D perhaps being TRBD1 or TRBD2 (5 bases each). The CDR3 runs 12 residues. Per the germline V gene, CDR1 is DFQATT and CDR2 is SNEGSKA (reference sequence). Trimming took 1 base from V and 5 from J, leaving 8 bases between them.

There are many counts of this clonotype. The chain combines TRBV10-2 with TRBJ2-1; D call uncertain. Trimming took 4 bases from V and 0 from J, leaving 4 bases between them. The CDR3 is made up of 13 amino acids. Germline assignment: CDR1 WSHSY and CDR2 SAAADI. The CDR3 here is CASSGSSYNEQFF. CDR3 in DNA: TGCGCCAGCAGTGGGAGCTCCTACAATGAGCAGTTCTTC.

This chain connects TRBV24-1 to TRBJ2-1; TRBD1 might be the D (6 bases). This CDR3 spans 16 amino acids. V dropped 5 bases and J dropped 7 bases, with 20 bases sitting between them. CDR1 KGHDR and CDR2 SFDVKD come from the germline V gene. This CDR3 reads CATSGSGRGHGNEQFF. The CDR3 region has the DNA TGTGCCACCAGTGGCTCGGGCAGGGGCCACGGGAATGAGCAGTTCTTC.

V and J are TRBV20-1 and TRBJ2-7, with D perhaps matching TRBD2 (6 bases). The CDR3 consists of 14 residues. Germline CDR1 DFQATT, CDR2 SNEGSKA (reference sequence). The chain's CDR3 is CSAFTGVASYEQYF. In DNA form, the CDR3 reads TGCAGCGCTTTCACGGGGGTGGCTTCCTACGAGCAGTACTTC.

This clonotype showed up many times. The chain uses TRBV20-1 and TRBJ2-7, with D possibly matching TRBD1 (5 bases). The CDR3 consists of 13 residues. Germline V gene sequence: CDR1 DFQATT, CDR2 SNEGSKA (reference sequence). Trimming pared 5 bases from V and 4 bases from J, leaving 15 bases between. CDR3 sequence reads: CSACGYRTYEQYF. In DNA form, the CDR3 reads TGCAGTGCTTGTGGTTACAGGACGTACGAGCAGTACTTC.

CDR3 region: CSARDPGMNTEAFF. For the CDR3, the DNA is TGCAGTGCTAGAGATCCGGGGATGAACACTGAAGCTTTCTTT. The rearrangement uses TRBV20-1 and TRBJ1-1; D gene ambiguous. CDR3 size: 14 residues. Trimming took 0 bases from V and 0 from J, leaving 8 bases between them. Germline V gene sequence: CDR1 DFQATT, CDR2 SNEGSKA (reference sequence).

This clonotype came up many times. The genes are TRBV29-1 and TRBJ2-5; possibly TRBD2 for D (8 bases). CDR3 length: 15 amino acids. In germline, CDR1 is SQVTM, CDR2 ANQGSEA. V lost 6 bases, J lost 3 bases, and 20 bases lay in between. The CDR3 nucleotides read TGCAGCGTGGCCGAGGGGGCGGGAGGAAAAGAGACCCAGTACTTC. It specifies CSVAEGAGGKETQYF.

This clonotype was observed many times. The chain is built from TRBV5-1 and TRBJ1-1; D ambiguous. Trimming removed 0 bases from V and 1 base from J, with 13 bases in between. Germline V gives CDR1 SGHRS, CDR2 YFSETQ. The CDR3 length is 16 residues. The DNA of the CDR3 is TGCGCCAGCAGCTTGGGCCAAACCCGGGGGAACACTGAAGCTTTCTTT. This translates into CASSLGQTRGNTEAFF.

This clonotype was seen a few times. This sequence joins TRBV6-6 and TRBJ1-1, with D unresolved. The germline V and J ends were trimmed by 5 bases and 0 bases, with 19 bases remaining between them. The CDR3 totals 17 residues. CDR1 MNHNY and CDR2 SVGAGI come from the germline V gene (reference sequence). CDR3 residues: CASSPRVSAVLNTEAFF. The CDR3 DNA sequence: TGTGCCAGCAGTCCCCGGGTATCAGCCGTCTTGAACACTGAAGCTTTCTTT.

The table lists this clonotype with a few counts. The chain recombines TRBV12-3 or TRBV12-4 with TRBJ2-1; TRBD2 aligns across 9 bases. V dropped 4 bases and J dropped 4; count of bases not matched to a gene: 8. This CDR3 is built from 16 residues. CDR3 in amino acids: CASSSQGAGGYNEQFF. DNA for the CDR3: TGTGCCAGCAGTTCACAGGGCGCGGGGGGGTACAATGAGCAGTTCTTC.

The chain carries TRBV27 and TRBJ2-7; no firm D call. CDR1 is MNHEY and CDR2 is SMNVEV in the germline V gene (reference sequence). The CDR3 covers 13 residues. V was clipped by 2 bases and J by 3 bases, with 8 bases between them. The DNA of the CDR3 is TGTGCCAGCAGTTTAAAACCTGGCTACGAGCAGTACTTC. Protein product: CASSLKPGYEQYF.

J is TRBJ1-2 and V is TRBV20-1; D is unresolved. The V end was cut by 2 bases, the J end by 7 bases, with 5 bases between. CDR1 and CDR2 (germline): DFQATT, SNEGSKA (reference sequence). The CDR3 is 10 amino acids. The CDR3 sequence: CSARNTGYTF. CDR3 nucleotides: TGCAGTGCTAGAAACACTGGCTACACCTTC.

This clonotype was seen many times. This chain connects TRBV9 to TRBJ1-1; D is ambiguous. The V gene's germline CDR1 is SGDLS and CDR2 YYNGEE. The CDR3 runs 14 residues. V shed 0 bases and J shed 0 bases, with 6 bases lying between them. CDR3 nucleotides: TGTGCCAGCAGCGTAGGTCCGCTGAACACTGAAGCTTTCTTT. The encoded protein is CASSVGPLNTEAFF.

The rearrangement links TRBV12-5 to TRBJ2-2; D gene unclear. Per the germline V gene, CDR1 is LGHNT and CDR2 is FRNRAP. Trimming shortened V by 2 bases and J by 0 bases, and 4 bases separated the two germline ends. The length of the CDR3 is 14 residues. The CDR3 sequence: CASGLYPNTGELFF. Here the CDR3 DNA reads TGTGCTAGTGGTTTGTACCCGAACACCGGGGAGCTGTTTTTT.